Listed below are T cell receptor beta chains from one sample, sequenced in a study of neoadjuvant anti-PD-1 for oral cavity cancer. Using immunoSEQ multiplex PCR, the repertoire was profiled, and TCRdb retains in-frame clones only, with some absent. The table has 75,000 to 100,000 clones, roughly 80% seen once. This material consisted of PBMCs, taken before nivolumab (anti-PD-1) treatment. The receptors come from a person between 35 and 79 years old with oral cavity squamous cell carcinoma. The CDR3 runs from the conserved cysteine through the conserved F or W. A D gene is named only where the DNA matches it firmly. Clone size is given for some rows only: seen once, a few or many times, or a class if the clone is expanded.

V	length	D	J	size	CDR3	DNA
TRBV4-1	15	-	TRBJ2-3	once	CASSQDGSGTDTQYF	TGCGCCAGCAGCCAAGATGGCAGCGGCACAGATACGCAGTATTTT
TRBV28	14	TRBD2	TRBJ2-7	once	CASRTGTSAYEQYF	TGTGCCAGCAGGACCGGGACTAGCGCCTACGAGCAGTACTTC
TRBV2	14	-	TRBJ1-3	-	CASSQGLSGNTIYF	TGTGCCAGCAGTCAAGGGCTCTCTGGAAACACCATATATTTT
TRBV10-3	12	-	TRBJ2-7	-	CAISGDIYEQYF	TGTGCCATCAGTGGGGACATCTACGAGCAGTACTTC
TRBV2	12	-	TRBJ2-3	-	CASSKTYHTQYF	TGTGCCAGCAGTAAGACTTATCATACGCAGTATTTT
TRBV11-1	13	-	TRBJ1-3	-	CASSANSGNTIYF	TGTGCCAGCAGCGCCAACTCTGGAAACACCATATATTTT
TRBV5-1	16	-	TRBJ2-3	-	CASTLDLGGGLGTQYF	TGCGCCAGCACCCTAGACCTAGGAGGAGGGTTGGGTACGCAGTATTTT
TRBV6-1	12	-	TRBJ1-5	-	CASSRWGEPQHF	TGTGCCAGCTCCCGTTGGGGTGAGCCCCAGCATTTT
TRBV9	15	-	TRBJ2-7	-	CASSVGAGAFYEQYF	TGTGCCAGCAGCGTAGGGGCGGGGGCATTCTACGAGCAGTACTTC
TRBV6-1	14	-	TRBJ1-5	-	CASSEDYSNQPQHF	TGTGCCAGCAGTGAGGACTATAGCAATCAGCCCCAGCATTTT
TRBV6-5	14	-	TRBJ2-5	-	CASSGGSLSETQYF	TGTGCCAGCAGTGGGGGGAGTTTGTCCGAGACCCAGTACTTC
TRBV2	13	TRBD2	TRBJ2-1	-	CASSAGTRLGQFF	TGTGCCAGCAGCGCAGGGACTAGATTAGGGCAGTTCTTC
TRBV6-6	13	TRBD2	TRBJ2-5	few	CASYRSGSETQYF	TGTGCCAGCTACCGTAGCGGGAGTGAGACCCAGTACTTC
TRBV6-6	15	-	TRBJ1-4	-	CASSYSGAAGEKLFF	TGTGCCAGCAGTTACTCGGGCGCCGCCGGGGAAAAACTGTTTTTT
TRBV2	15	-	TRBJ1-5	-	CASRKVTGGGQPQHF	TGTGCCAGTCGGAAAGTGACGGGGGGTGGTCAGCCCCAGCATTTT
TRBV9	12	-	TRBJ2-1	-	CASSPPDNEQFF	TGTGCCAGCAGCCCCCCCGACAATGAGCAGTTCTTC
TRBV2	14	-	TRBJ2-2	-	CASSDGGTGGELFF	TGTGCCAGCAGTGATGGGGGGACGGGCGGGGAGCTGTTTTTT
TRBV6-4	15	TRBD1	TRBJ2-7	-	CASRDRGPSSYEQYF	TGTGCCAGCAGGGACAGGGGGCCGTCCTCCTACGAGCAGTACTTC
TRBV29-1	13	TRBD1	TRBJ1-2	-	CSATGGADYGYTF	TGCAGCGCGACAGGGGGGGCGGACTATGGCTACACCTTC
TRBV6-5	14	TRBD1	TRBJ1-2	once	CASRHDRATQGYTF	TGTGCCAGCAGACATGACAGGGCAACGCAGGGCTACACCTTC
TRBV2	13	TRBD1	TRBJ1-5	-	CAWTGAGNQPQHF	TGTGCCTGGACAGGGGCGGGCAATCAGCCCCAGCATTTT
TRBV10-1	15	-	TRBJ2-1	-	CASSERGLTNNEQFF	TGCGCCAGCAGTGAGAGAGGTCTAACCAACAATGAGCAGTTCTTC
TRBV15	13	-	TRBJ1-5	-	CATSRAGHQPQHF	TGTGCCACCAGCAGGGCAGGGCATCAGCCCCAGCATTTT
TRBV27	16	TRBD2	TRBJ2-7	-	CASSLKLAGVSHEQYF	TGTGCCAGCAGTTTAAAGCTAGCGGGAGTTTCCCACGAGCAGTACTTC
TRBV6-5	13	-	TRBJ2-7	-	CASSYRENYEQYF	TGTGCCAGCAGTTACAGGGAAAACTACGAGCAGTACTTC
TRBV2	14	-	TRBJ2-7	few	CASSVGDRTYEQYF	TGTGCCAGCAGTGTCGGAGACAGGACATACGAGCAGTACTTC
TRBV7-6	13	-	TRBJ2-7	-	CASSLAGGDEQYF	TGTGCCAGCAGCTTAGCGGGCGGGGACGAGCAGTACTTC
TRBV30	12	-	TRBJ2-3	-	CAWSVRGDTQYF	TGTGCCTGGAGTGTACGGGGGGATACGCAGTATTTT
TRBV27	14	-	TRBJ1-2	-	CASSERTSYYGYTF	TGTGCCAGCAGTGAGCGGACATCTTACTATGGCTACACCTTC
TRBV2	19	TRBD2	TRBJ2-4	-	CASSDSGLAGAVSKNIQYF	TGTGCCAGCAGTGATTCGGGACTAGCGGGAGCGGTCAGCAAAAACATTCAGTACTTC
TRBV6-5	15	-	TRBJ1-5	-	CASSPSGQRGQPQHF	TGTGCCAGCAGTCCCTCAGGACAGCGGGGTCAGCCCCAGCATTTT
TRBV6-5	14	TRBD1	TRBJ1-5	few	CASSDQGAREPQHF	TGTGCCAGCAGTGACCAGGGGGCGAGAGAGCCCCAGCATTTT
TRBV7-7	12	-	TRBJ2-5	-	CASSQGGETQYF	TGTGCTAGCAGCCAGGGGGGAGAGACCCAGTACTTC
TRBV13	16	-	TRBJ2-2	-	CASSLFEGENTGELFF	TGTGCCAGCAGCTTATTCGAGGGGGAGAACACCGGGGAGCTGTTTTTT
TRBV6-5	13	-	TRBJ2-7	-	CASKPYINYEQYF	TGTGCCAGCAAACCGTACATAAACTACGAGCAGTACTTC
TRBV5-1	17	TRBD2	TRBJ2-3	few	CASSLSGRAEGTDTQYF	TGCGCCAGCAGCTTGAGCGGGAGGGCCGAGGGCACAGATACGCAGTATTTT
TRBV9	15	-	TRBJ1-3	-	CASSVEGGTGNTIYF	TGTGCCAGCAGCGTAGAGGGGGGGACTGGAAACACCATATATTTT
TRBV29-1	14	-	TRBJ1-1	-	CSVEGAAMNTEAFF	TGCAGCGTTGAGGGAGCAGCTATGAACACTGAAGCTTTCTTT
TRBV27	16	TRBD2	TRBJ2-1	-	CASSAEGREAYNEQFF	TGTGCCAGCAGTGCGGAGGGGCGGGAGGCCTACAATGAGCAGTTCTTC
TRBV28	15	-	TRBJ2-7	-	CASSYNSESSREQYF	TGTGCCAGCAGTTACAATAGCGAGTCATCCAGGGAGCAGTACTTC
TRBV30	11	-	TRBJ2-5	-	CAWSAAGPQYF	TGTGCCTGGAGTGCTGCCGGGCCCCAGTACTTC
TRBV7-8	13	TRBD1	TRBJ2-7	-	CASSPDRGGEQYF	TGTGCCAGCAGCCCAGACAGGGGAGGCGAGCAGTACTTC
TRBV6-1	14	-	TRBJ2-3	-	CASRKRDSTDTQYF	TGTGCCAGCAGGAAGAGGGACAGCACAGATACGCAGTATTTT
TRBV9	15	-	TRBJ2-3	-	CASSVAPGGTDTQYF	TGTGCCAGCAGCGTGGCTCCCGGGGGCACAGATACGCAGTATTTT
TRBV29-1	14	TRBD2	TRBJ2-7	-	CSASDLGLGGEQYF	TGCAGCGCCTCCGACTTGGGACTAGGGGGCGAGCAGTACTTC
TRBV28	12	-	TRBJ1-1	-	CASSLPRRATFF	TGTGCCAGCAGTTTACCTCGGCGGGCTACTTTCTTT
TRBV7-9	14	-	TRBJ2-7	-	CASSSGTGSYEQYF	TGTGCCAGCAGCTCCGGGACCGGCTCCTACGAGCAGTACTTC
TRBV6-5	11	-	TRBJ2-1	-	CASGRSREQFF	TGTGCCAGCGGGAGAAGCCGGGAGCAGTTCTTC
TRBV30	13	-	TRBJ1-5	-	CAWNLPPNQPQHF	TGTGCCTGGAACCTCCCCCCTAATCAGCCCCAGCATTTT
TRBV7-3	16	-	TRBJ2-2	-	CASSFTPTENTGELFF	TGTGCCAGCAGTTTTACCCCGACAGAAAACACCGGGGAGCTGTTTTTT
TRBV4-2	16	TRBD2	TRBJ2-5	once	CASSQPLAGVEETQYF	TGTGCCAGCAGCCAACCACTAGCGGGAGTTGAAGAGACCCAGTACTTC
TRBV27	14	-	TRBJ1-1	-	CASSLGQITSEAFF	TGTGCCAGCAGTTTAGGACAGATAACTTCTGAAGCTTTCTTT
TRBV10-2	13	-	TRBJ2-3	-	CASSEGSTDTQYF	TGCGCCAGCAGTGAGGGAAGCACAGATACGCAGTATTTT
TRBV29-1	14	-	TRBJ2-7	-	CSVSLFRGAGEQYF	TGCAGCGTTTCCCTCTTTCGGGGGGCTGGCGAGCAGTACTTC
TRBV5-1	14	-	TRBJ1-1	-	CASILGTGNTEAFF	TGCGCCAGCATCCTTGGGACCGGGAACACTGAAGCTTTCTTT
TRBV6-5	12	TRBD1	TRBJ2-2	-	CASRQQGWELFF	TGTGCCAGCAGGCAACAGGGGTGGGAGCTGTTTTTT
TRBV28	15	TRBD2	TRBJ2-4	few	CASRLTSGRGNIQYF	TGTGCCAGCAGACTTACTAGCGGCAGGGGAAACATTCAGTACTTC
TRBV19	14	-	TRBJ1-2	few	CASSIWGPSYGYTF	TGTGCCAGTAGTATCTGGGGACCGAGCTATGGCTACACCTTC
TRBV30	11	-	TRBJ2-7	-	CAWSVGGEQYF	TGTGCCTGGAGTGTAGGGGGCGAGCAGTACTTC